This paragraph reports one T cell receptor beta chain. Its antigen specificity is not known. Base qualities are missing; no much larger clone stands one base away. TCRbeta CDR3 regions were amplified from genomic DNA using the immunoSEQ Assay, a bias-controlled multiplex PCR. The source study handled its data this way. Nucleated cell counts per sample were estimated from amplification of reference gene primers within the assay. To quantify the absolute abundance of each unique TCRbeta CDR3 rearrangement, sequence reads were collapsed and filtered. For each sample, productive Simpson clonality was calculated as the square root of Simpson's diversity index over productive rearrangements. This is the immuneACCESS table as TCRdb keeps it, with only in-frame sequences that have V and J called. A part of the clones is gone; compared with another copy, unresolved V genes explain less than half, and the rest is unexplained. V and J calls and clone size come straight from that table; D and trimming were deduced from the DNA. This sample has under 250,000 clones in its table, and approximately 80% of those were observed once. 27% of the sample comes from the top ten.

The V end gives up 1 base and the J end 3 bases, leaving 6 bases in the junction not matched to a gene. The CDR3, from cysteine to phenylalanine, totals 15 residues. CDR3 DNA is the only sequence kept; it has 45 bases, read in frame from the first base. From the germline V gene (reference sequence), CDR1 is GTSNPN and CDR2 is SVGIG. This entry belongs to a study of blood T cell repertoires in COVID-19 (dated by TCRdb to about 2020). Looking at the study overall: Collaborator samples came from the United States, Italy and Spain and covered acute and convalescent phases of COVID-19. The prospective study material was composed of cDNA or gDNA derived from T cells, B-cell-depleted T cells, or PBMCs. Deeply sampled blood TCRbeta repertoires from subjects exposed to, actively infected with, or recovered from COVID-19 were included in the dataset. The repertoires were released in a freely available public database meant as a resource for research on the immune response to SARS-CoV-2. Samples were obtained from the ongoing ImmuneRACE study (first 160 participants) and from over 1,000 subjects provided by 6 global collaborators. A de-identified subject ID, COVID-19 status, age in years and sex were almost always included in the sample metadata. HLA class I and class II types, where available, came from metadata supplied by the sample provider rather than from assay-based typing. Overall study outcomes, separate from this receptor: The amount of clinical and demographic metadata varied by source and participant and was provided uncurated.

The collaborating institutions used their own protocols to collect whole blood in K2EDTA tubes. For TCRbeta analysis, collaborators shipped samples as frozen whole blood, isolated PBMCs, or DNA extracted from either of those sample types. The chain was built from TRBV30 and TRBJ2-7; 10 nucleotides in the junction match TRBD1. The sample comprised peripheral blood. This clonotype was obtained from a man aged 35 to 55 with acute or convalescent COVID-19. CDR3 sequence: CAWSAGTGVVYEQYF. The DNA is TGTGCCTGGAGTGCGGGGACAGGGGTGGTCTACGAGCAGTACTTC.